The 12 T cell receptor beta chains reported below all come from one sample, sequenced in a study of vaccination effects on CD4 cells after COVID-19. What these receptors recognize is not known. Sequencing was preceded by expansion of antigen-specific CD4+ T cells with viral peptide pools in the ViraFEST assay. A roughly ten-day culture period preceded the isolation of CD4+ T cells. The healthy vaccine recipients, who had no prior SARS-CoV-2 infection, showed negative nucleocapsid antibodies. This table comes from immunoSEQ multiplex PCR, and its TCRdb copy is limited to in-frame clones, with some not included. This table has about 73,000 clones, under 85% appearing once. This material consisted of CD4+ T cells from PBMCs cultured with HCoV-NL63 spike peptides, taken before COVID-19 vaccination. The receptors shown here come from a human donor who received a COVID-19 vaccine.

The V and J genes are TRBV7-3 and TRBJ2-2; D is possibly TRBD1 (5 bases). Germline V gene data show CDR1 as SGHTA and CDR2 as FQGTGA. The CDR3 runs 18 residues. V dropped 0 bases and J dropped 1 base, with 15 bases sitting between them. This CDR3 is CASSLTRLSGMNTGELFF. DNA of the CDR3: TGTGCCAGCAGCTTAACGCGGTTGTCAGGGATGAACACCGGGGAGCTGTTTTTT.

V usage is TRBV5-6 and J usage is TRBJ1-5; no definite D call. Germline loops: CDR1 SGHDT, CDR2 YYEEEE. V lost 2 bases and J lost 7, with 10 bases in between. This CDR3 is 13 amino acids long. The CDR3 DNA reads TGTGCCAGCAGCTTAAATCTTGGGCAGCCCCAGCATTTT. Protein: CASSLNLGQPQHF.

The chain uses TRBV10-3 and TRBJ2-3; D not certain. Germline V gives CDR1 ENHRY, CDR2 SYGVKD. The CDR3 length is 12 residues. Trimming stripped 2 bases from V and 6 bases from J, with 6 bases between. CDR3 residues: CAISEGLDTQYF. The DNA of the CDR3 is TGTGCCATCAGTGAGGGGTTGGATACGCAGTATTTT.

The CDR3 DNA follows: TGTGCCAGCAGTTCCCTGGGGACGGCCGGGGAGCTGTTTTTT. This codes for CASSSLGTAGELFF. This sequence joins TRBV6-5 and TRBJ2-2, with D perhaps matching TRBD1 or TRBD2 (5 bases each). The CDR3 runs to 14 residues. Trimming removed 4 bases from V and 6 bases from J, with 12 bases in between. Germline lookup yields CDR1 MNHEY and CDR2 SVGAGI.

The V and J genes are TRBV11-2 and TRBJ2-7, with D perhaps being TRBD1 or TRBD2 (6 bases each). Germline CDR1 SGHAT, CDR2 FQNNGV. With 1 base removed from V and 5 bases from J, the gap between germline ends came to 18 bases. This CDR3 has 16 residues. The CDR3 reads CASSLVPLGGRNEQYV. For the CDR3, the DNA is TGTGCCAGCAGCTTAGTTCCCCTAGGGGGGCGGAACGAGCAGTACGTC.

The V call is TRBV4-1, the J call TRBJ2-3; TRBD2 might be the D (6 bases). The CDR3 contains 16 residues. The germline V gene has CDR1 MGHRA and CDR2 YSYEKL. Trimming pared 4 bases from V and 6 bases from J, leaving 20 bases between. CDR3 protein: CASSPSQAGYGDTQYF. The DNA of the CDR3 is TGCGCCAGCAGCCCGAGCCAGGCGGGGTACGGGGATACGCAGTATTTT.

The chain employs TRBV15 and TRBJ1-5; 7 bases fit TRBD1. This CDR3 contains 14 residues. The germline CDR1 and CDR2 sequences are LNHNV and YYDKDF (reference sequence). V lost 5 bases, J lost 6 bases, and 7 bases stayed unmatched. For the CDR3, the DNA is TGTGCCACCAGCCGGCGACAGGGCCCTCAGCCCCAGCATTTT. It codes for CATSRRQGPQPQHF.

This rearrangement joins TRBV5-1 to TRBJ2-1, with D perhaps TRBD1 or TRBD2 (5 bases each). The V gene lost 1 base and the J gene lost 5 bases, with 10 bases spanning the gap. The CDR3 runs to 14 residues. Per germline, CDR1 SGHRS and CDR2 YFSETQ. The CDR3, as DNA: TGCGCCAGCAGCTTGAAGGGACGAAACAATGAGCAGTTCTTC. This sequence encodes CASSLKGRNNEQFF.

V gene TRBV2 combines with J gene TRBJ2-3; D is tentatively TRBD1 or TRBD2 (5 bases each). From germline, CDR1 is SNHLY and CDR2 FYNNEI. The V and J ends lost 6 bases and 8 bases respectively, with 18 bases between them. The CDR3 has 14 amino acids. This CDR3 is CASRGTSPRGTQYF. DNA of the CDR3: TGTGCCAGCAGGGGGACGTCCCCTCGGGGTACGCAGTATTTT.

CDR3 amino acids: CASSRSGQKNIQYF. The CDR3 bases are TGTGCCAGCAGCCGATCGGGACAGAAAAACATTCAGTACTTC. The chain links TRBV6-6 to TRBJ2-4, with TRBD1 identical over 7 bases. V trimming: 6 bases; J trimming: 4 bases; junction bases outside the gene matches: 6. CDR1 is MNHNY, CDR2 SVGAGI, per germline (reference sequence). The CDR3 runs to 14 residues.

Only a few counts were recorded for this clone. The chain uses TRBV6-5 and TRBJ2-5, with D possibly being TRBD1 (5 bases). Trimming left V 1 base short and J 4 bases short, with 7 bases between. CDR1 and CDR2 from the germline V gene are MNHEY and SVGAGI. The CDR3 covers 13 residues. The CDR3 nucleotides read TGTGCCAGCAGTTACTTGCAGGGAGAGACCCAGTACTTC. Amino acids: CASSYLQGETQYF.

This rearrangement joins TRBV19 to TRBJ2-1, with D possibly TRBD1 on 6 matching bases. Per the germline V gene, CDR1 is LNHDA and CDR2 is SQIVND (reference sequence). The V and J ends lost 1 base and 0 bases respectively, with 16 bases between them. The CDR3 loop spans 18 amino acids. Here the CDR3 reads CASSIAGQSLGSYNEQFF. Here the CDR3 DNA reads TGTGCCAGTAGTATAGCGGGACAATCTCTCGGCTCCTACAATGAGCAGTTCTTC.